A single count supports the clone carrying this T cell receptor (beta chain). Its antigen is currently unknown. CDR3 length: 16 amino acids. The germline CDR1 and CDR2 sequences are SGHDN and FVKESK. With V trimmed by 5 bases and J by 7 bases, 8 bases remained unmatched. The entry originates in a study of radiation and T cells in renal cell carcinoma. Whole-study results and caveats: In blood, top tumor clones expanded by 2 weeks, shrinking by 4.

Described time point: blood 4 weeks post-SBRT, at nephrectomy. Treatment given: 15 Gy SBRT to primary tumor, nephrectomy 4 weeks later. Nephrectomy followed 15 Gy stereotactic body radiation by 4 weeks. The method was immunoSEQ multiplex PCR; TCRdb's version includes in-frame clones alone and lacks a portion of them. The sample shows about 150,000 clones, approximately 86% of them seen only once. This chain connects TRBV14 to TRBJ2-3; 14 bases agree with TRBD2. The sequence came from a woman aged 45 to 65 with renal cell carcinoma. This specimen consisted of blood, obtained from a patient whose treatment included radiotherapy and nephrectomy. The CDR3 nucleotides read TGTGCCAGCAGCTTGCGACTAGCGGGGGGGGCAAATACGCAGTATTTT. Its translation: CASSLRLAGGANTQYF.